These 4 T cell receptor beta chains were sequenced from one sample in a study of response to subunit inactivated influenza vaccine. MiXCR, applied by TCRdb to the RT-PCR reads, yields one record per CDR3 protein. The table has approximately 310,000 distinct CDR3 sequences, 20% to 25% seen once. The sample was PBMCs from blood, taken approximately 20 months after vaccination. The receptors stem from a man in his fifties or sixties who received an inactivated influenza vaccine.

The chain is built from TRBV7-9 and TRBJ1-2, with 9 bases aligning to TRBD1. V was pared by 8 bases and J by 3 bases, with 10 bases of the junction left unmatched. The CDR3 is made up of 15 amino acids. Germline V gene data show CDR1 as SEHNR and CDR2 as FQNEAQ (reference sequence). The CDR3 spells CASSLFGQGHYGYTF. CDR3 nucleotide sequence: TGTGCCAGCTCGCTCTTCGGACAGGGGCACTATGGCTACACCTTC.

The chain links TRBV10-1 to TRBJ2-5, with TRBD2 as a possible D gene (6 bases). Per the germline V gene, CDR1 is WNHNN and CDR2 is SYGVQD (reference sequence). This CDR3 is 16 amino acids long. Trimming took off 6 bases at V and 7 bases at J, with 24 bases between the two ends. CDR3: CASSSRLGLLNGTQYF. CDR3 nucleotide sequence: TGCGCCAGCAGCTCCAGGCTCGGACTACTCAATGGGACCCAGTACTTC.

This clonotype was counted between two and nine times. V gene TRBV4-3 combines with J gene TRBJ1-1, with a tentative D call TRBD1 (6 bases). The CDR3 contains 19 residues. CDR1 is LGHNA and CDR2 is YSLEER in the germline V gene. Trimming removed 0 bases from V and 0 bases from J, with 20 bases in between. Written as DNA, the CDR3 is TGCGCCAGCAGCCAAGATTATTTCAGGGGCGAGGGGATGAACACTGAAGCTTTCTTT. It codes for CASSQDYFRGEGMNTEAFF.

J is TRBJ1-4 and V is TRBV27; D not certain. This CDR3 has 12 amino acids. The V end lost 6 bases, the J end lost 10 bases, and 12 bases lay between the germline ends. Per the germline V gene, CDR1 is MNHEY and CDR2 is SMNVEV (reference sequence). In nucleotides, the CDR3 is TGTGCCAGCAGGGCCAGTGGGAGAAAACTGTTTTTT. Its protein is CASRASGRKLFF.